Each of the 11 T cell receptor beta chains below was sequenced from the same sample in a study of PD-1 blockade in classical Hodgkin lymphoma. Autologous stem cell transplantation was followed by relapse in every patient, and brentuximab vedotin exposure varied. Repertoires were generated with immunoSEQ multiplex PCR, while TCRdb's copy carries only in-frame clones and drops some. In the table there are 37,000 or so clones, about 86% of which are singletons. The specimen comprised peripheral blood mononuclear cells (PBMCs), sampled before the second cycle of nivolumab. Receptor source: a human donor with classical Hodgkin lymphoma.

Comment on this clone: At the DNA level, this CDR3 is encoded by other sequences in the same sample as well. CDR3 amino acids: CASSLDNSGANVLTF. In DNA form, the CDR3 reads TGTGCCAGCAGCCTCGACAACTCTGGGGCCAACGTCCTGACTTTC. V usage is TRBV4-2 and J usage is TRBJ2-6; D gene uncertain. CDR3 size: 15 residues. V was pared by 4 bases and J by 0 bases, with 7 bases between. Per the germline V gene, CDR1 is LGHNA and CDR2 is YNFKEQ.

The J gene is TRBJ2-3, the V gene TRBV11-3; D is unclear. Germline assignment: CDR1 SGHNT and CDR2 YENEEA. The CDR3 is 13 amino acids. V was shortened by 5 bases and J by 2 bases, with 8 bases between the two germline ends. DNA of the CDR3: TGTGCCAGCAGCCCTTTATCCACAGATACGCAGTATTTT. Translation gives CASSPLSTDTQYF. Full variable domain (outside the CDR3, taken from reference TRBV11-3 and TRBJ2-3): EAGVVQSPRYKIIEKKQPVAFWCNPISGHNTLYWYLQNLGQGPELLIRYENEEAVDDSQLPKDRFSAERLKGVDSTLKIQPAELGDSAVYLCASSPLSTDTQYFGPGTRLTVL.

This clone occurred once. V is TRBV10-2 and J is TRBJ2-5; TRBD2 matches 10 bases. The V and J ends lost 0 bases and 5 bases, in that order; junction bases with no gene match: 21. Germline V CDR1 and CDR2: WSHSY, SAAADI. The CDR3 is made up of 21 amino acids. CDR3 sequence: CASSESDLSPASGSNGETQYF. DNA for the CDR3: TGCGCCAGCAGTGAGTCGGATCTGTCACCTGCTAGCGGGAGTAATGGGGAGACCCAGTACTTC.

The V gene is TRBV13, the J gene TRBJ2-7, with 7 bases matching TRBD2. The CDR3 runs 15 residues. CDR1 is PRHDT, CDR2 FYEKMQ, per germline (reference sequence). J gave up 6 bases and V 1 base, and 9 bases lay outside the gene matches. The CDR3 here is CASSLVASAGSEQYF. CDR3 nucleotides: TGTGCCAGCAGCTTAGTAGCGTCAGCGGGAAGCGAGCAGTACTTC.

This chain links TRBV4-1 with TRBJ2-5; D perhaps matches TRBD2 (5 bases). The CDR3 runs 14 residues. Looked up from germline, CDR1 is MGHRA and CDR2 is YSYEKL. With 0 bases removed from V and 6 bases from J, the gap between germline ends came to 11 bases. CDR3 in DNA: TGCGCCAGCAGCCAAGAGTCGGACGGGAAGACCCAGTACTTC. This sequence encodes CASSQESDGKTQYF.

The V gene is TRBV28, the J gene TRBJ1-2, with D maybe TRBD1 (6 bases). V was clipped by 3 bases and J by 8 bases, with 13 bases between them. CDR3 length equals 13 residues. CDR1 is MDHEN and CDR2 is SYDVKM in the germline V gene. The CDR3 is CASSFSGGQGYTF. The CDR3, as DNA: TGTGCCAGCAGTTTTTCTGGGGGGCAAGGCTACACCTTC.

The rearrangement links TRBV14 to TRBJ1-2; possibly TRBD1 for D (5 bases). Germline V gene lookup returns CDR1 SGHDN and CDR2 FVKESK. The CDR3 covers 18 residues. Between the trimmed V and J ends, which lost 4 bases and 4 bases, there was a span of 25 bases. The CDR3 here is CASSPPRAGLFTSYGYTF. The CDR3 coding sequence is TGTGCCAGCAGCCCCCCTAGGGCAGGGCTATTCACTTCCTATGGCTACACCTTC. Full variable domain (missing parts from reference TRBV14 and TRBJ1-2): EAGVTQFPSHSVIEKGQTVTLRCDPISGHDNLYWYRRVMGKEIKFLLHFVKESKQDESGMPNNRFLAERTGGTYSTLKVQPAELEDSGVYFCASSPPRAGLFTSYGYTFGSGTRLTVV.

V gene TRBV18 combines with J gene TRBJ2-1; 11 bases match TRBD2. V was pared by 5 bases and J by 2 bases, with 8 bases of the junction left unmatched. Germline assignment: CDR1 KGHSH and CDR2 LQKENI. This CDR3 has 17 amino acids. The CDR3 bases are TGTGCCAGCTCAGATGGGACTAGCGGAACTCCCTACAATGAGCAGTTCTTC. Residues: CASSDGTSGTPYNEQFF.

This rearrangement joins TRBV5-1 to TRBJ2-3; D possibly uses TRBD1 or TRBD2 (5 bases each). The CDR3 contains 11 residues. Germline assignment: CDR1 SGHRS and CDR2 YFSETQ. Trimming took 7 bases from V and 5 from J, leaving 8 bases between them. The CDR3 loop reads CASAGGDTQYF. Written as DNA, the CDR3 is TGCGCCAGCGCTGGGGGAGATACGCAGTATTTT. Full variable domain (missing parts from reference TRBV5-1 and TRBJ2-3): KAGVTQTPRYLIKTRGQQVTLSCSPISGHRSVSWYQQTPGQGLQFLFEYFSETQRNKGNFPGRFSGRQFSNSRSEMNVSTLELGDSALYLCASAGGDTQYFGPGTRLTVL.

The chain is built from TRBV6-5 and TRBJ2-5; the match to TRBD1 covers 10 bases. The J segment lost 4 bases and the V segment lost 3 bases, leaving 8 bases of the junction unmatched. CDR1 and CDR2 from the germline V gene are MNHEY and SVGAGI. The CDR3 extends over 16 amino acids. The CDR3 spells CASSYSGTGVPETQYF. The CDR3 DNA sequence: TGTGCCAGCAGTTATTCCGGGACAGGGGTACCAGAGACCCAGTACTTC.

The chain recombines TRBV29-1 with TRBJ2-3, with D tentatively TRBD1 (5 bases). V gave up 1 base and J gave up 4 bases, with 15 bases separating them. The CDR3 contains 15 residues. CDR1 is SQVTM, CDR2 ANQGSEA, per germline. The CDR3: CSVEAGSGRADTQYF. The CDR3 region has the DNA TGCAGCGTTGAAGCAGGGTCGGGTAGGGCAGATACGCAGTATTTT.